These 5 T cell receptor beta chains were all obtained from the same sample, sequenced in a study of shared clonotypes between healthy human individuals. The repertoire was sequenced with immunoSEQ multiplex PCR; TCRdb's copy has only in-frame clones and lacks some. There are some 2,500,000 clones in the sample; 85% to 95% occur only once, and about 0.36% lies in the top ten. The sample was naive CD4+ T cells from PBMCs. Specified subset: CD45RA+ positively selected. The receptor set was obtained from a man aged 18 to 29 in good health. Some clones in this sample may be carry-over from other donors' samples.

CDR3 DNA sequence: TGTGCCAGCAGCCTACAGGACAGGAGCACTGAGGAAGCTTTCTTT. Amino acid sequence: CASSLQDRSTEEAFF. V usage is TRBV7-6 and J usage is TRBJ1-1; 7 nucleotides align to TRBD1. This CDR3 comprises 15 residues. V shed 5 bases, J shed 8 bases, and the junction held 14 bases outside the gene matches. The V gene's germline CDR1 is SGHVS and CDR2 FNYEAQ.

As DNA, the CDR3 is TGTGCCAGCAGCTTGGAGGGGCTCAATCAGCCCCAGCATTTT. This translates into CASSLEGLNQPQHF. The chain recombines TRBV5-4 with TRBJ1-5; tentative D call: TRBD1 (5 bases). V was shortened by 0 bases and J by 3 bases, with 7 bases between the two germline ends. The CDR3 is 14 residues long. Germline V gene data show CDR1 as SGHNT and CDR2 as YYREEE (reference sequence).

The chain recombines TRBV30 with TRBJ2-2; D uncertain. CDR1 GTSNPN and CDR2 SVGIG come from the germline V gene (reference sequence). This CDR3 contains 13 residues. V lost 0 bases, J lost 4 bases, and 6 bases lay in between. The DNA for the CDR3 is TGTGCCTGGAGTGTAGGCCCCACCGGGGAGCTGTTTTTT. This encodes CAWSVGPTGELFF.

The chain is built from TRBV5-1 and TRBJ2-1; TRBD2 matches 8 bases. V was clipped by 0 bases and J by 6 bases; unmatched bases: 8. There are 16 residues in the CDR3. Germline-derived CDR1 and CDR2 are SGHRS and YFSETQ. CDR3 nucleotides: TGCGCCAGCAGCTTGGGATTGAGCGGGAGCCCCAATGAGCAGTTCTTC. Translating gives CASSLGLSGSPNEQFF.

This rearrangement joins TRBV5-1 to TRBJ2-4; the D gene could be TRBD1 or TRBD2 (5 bases each). Germline CDR1 SGHRS, CDR2 YFSETQ. Trimming removed 0 bases at V and 5 bases at J, with 9 bases between. The CDR3 covers 14 residues. This chain's CDR3 is CASSLGDAQNIQYF. As DNA, the CDR3 is TGCGCCAGCAGCTTGGGGGACGCCCAAAACATTCAGTACTTC.